The rows below give T cell receptor beta chains drawn from one sample of a study of monozygotic twins with inflammatory bowel disease. TCRdb reanalyzed the 5' RACE reads and collapses them to one entry per CDR3 protein, without DNA. The sample table sets out roughly 100,000 distinct CDR3 sequences. Sequencing was carried out using blood. The receptor set was obtained from a human donor with ulcerative colitis or Crohn's disease, or a healthy co-twin of an affected twin (not recorded which). The CDR3 runs from the conserved cysteine through the conserved F or W.

CDR3aa: CSAFTSPGRTGELFF; v_gene: TRBV20-1; j_gene: TRBJ2-2
CDR3aa: CSARDLNYGYTF; v_gene: TRBV20-1; j_gene: TRBJ1-2
CDR3aa: CSVAMRGDGEQFF; v_gene: TRBV29-1; j_gene: TRBJ2-1
CDR3aa: CASSIWAGTTYEQYF; v_gene: TRBV19; j_gene: TRBJ2-7
CDR3aa: CASSSPRTPGLAGGAYNEQFF; v_gene: TRBV27; j_gene: TRBJ2-1
CDR3aa: CASSQSRHEQYF; v_gene: TRBV14; j_gene: TRBJ2-7
CDR3aa: CASSLSVGANVLTF; v_gene: TRBV18; j_gene: TRBJ2-6
CDR3aa: CASTPDSPNQPQHF; v_gene: TRBV12-3/TRBV12-4; j_gene: TRBJ1-5
CDR3aa: CSVGTSHWSGELFF; v_gene: TRBV29-1; j_gene: TRBJ2-2
CDR3aa: CSAREGRNEQYF; v_gene: TRBV20-1; j_gene: TRBJ2-7
CDR3aa: CASSVTANSPLHF; v_gene: TRBV9; j_gene: TRBJ1-6
CDR3aa: CASSLISGSSETQYF; v_gene: TRBV5-1; j_gene: TRBJ2-5
CDR3aa: CASSLAIGNQPQHF; v_gene: TRBV7-2; j_gene: TRBJ1-5
CDR3aa: CAISVGREQYF; v_gene: TRBV10-3; j_gene: TRBJ2-7
CDR3aa: CASSALAGGPSNEQFF; v_gene: TRBV5-1; j_gene: TRBJ2-1
CDR3aa: CASSLLLAGDSYNEQFF; v_gene: TRBV5-1; j_gene: TRBJ2-1
CDR3aa: CASSLGGSAQHF; v_gene: TRBV7-8; j_gene: TRBJ1-5
CDR3aa: CASSRTNQETQYF; v_gene: TRBV7-2; j_gene: TRBJ2-5
CDR3aa: CASSADAITRNEQFF; v_gene: TRBV5-1; j_gene: TRBJ2-1
CDR3aa: CASSLGRTGENIQYF; v_gene: TRBV5-1; j_gene: TRBJ2-4
CDR3aa: CASSPGQGEAFF; v_gene: TRBV18; j_gene: TRBJ1-1
CDR3aa: CASTSRTSGYNEQFF; v_gene: TRBV5-5; j_gene: TRBJ2-1
CDR3aa: CSVGDRLVLGYTF; v_gene: TRBV29-1; j_gene: TRBJ1-2
CDR3aa: CASSQDFSLPLDNEQFF; v_gene: TRBV4-3; j_gene: TRBJ2-1
CDR3aa: CASSPPGQGSYEQYF; v_gene: TRBV12-3/TRBV12-4; j_gene: TRBJ2-7
CDR3aa: CASSSGTGQNQPQHF; v_gene: TRBV28; j_gene: TRBJ1-5
CDR3aa: CASSGGPNEKLFF; v_gene: TRBV12-3/TRBV12-4; j_gene: TRBJ1-4
CDR3aa: CASSLTRTLGNEQFF; v_gene: TRBV28; j_gene: TRBJ2-1
CDR3aa: CASRGTGKGNEQFF; v_gene: TRBV12-3/TRBV12-4; j_gene: TRBJ2-1
CDR3aa: CATARGTGTNSPLHF; v_gene: TRBV19; j_gene: TRBJ1-6
CDR3aa: CASRSGSGAWVETQYF; v_gene: TRBV28; j_gene: TRBJ2-5
CDR3aa: CASNTGVRTDTQYF; v_gene: TRBV7-2; j_gene: TRBJ2-3
CDR3aa: CASSLGLAYPSYEQYF; v_gene: TRBV5-1; j_gene: TRBJ2-7
CDR3aa: CASSLGEGAHQPQHF; v_gene: TRBV19; j_gene: TRBJ1-5
CDR3aa: CASSWGDGKNQPQHF; v_gene: TRBV7-2; j_gene: TRBJ1-5
CDR3aa: CASSLAIPSQGAGGYTF; v_gene: TRBV7-2; j_gene: TRBJ1-2
CDR3aa: CASSYTFTSGRATYEQYF; v_gene: TRBV6-2/TRBV6-3; j_gene: TRBJ2-7
CDR3aa: CASSAPLTSAGEQFF; v_gene: TRBV7-6; j_gene: TRBJ2-1
CDR3aa: CAIRRTSGRPLNEQFF; v_gene: TRBV10-3; j_gene: TRBJ2-1
CDR3aa: CASSYSGGVQPQHF; v_gene: TRBV6-5; j_gene: TRBJ1-5
CDR3aa: CASSQLPGLAGGAIQYF; v_gene: TRBV7-8; j_gene: TRBJ2-4
CDR3aa: CASRGTGGGWVRYTF; v_gene: TRBV6-1; j_gene: TRBJ1-2
CDR3aa: CSAGPGQGVFGELFF; v_gene: TRBV20-1; j_gene: TRBJ2-2
CDR3aa: CASSFHMTGVNTEAFF; v_gene: TRBV27; j_gene: TRBJ1-1
CDR3aa: CASSDPRDISYEQYF; v_gene: TRBV7-6; j_gene: TRBJ2-7
CDR3aa: CASTYSTGVQETQYF; v_gene: TRBV6-5; j_gene: TRBJ2-5
CDR3aa: CAIRLGLAAHTQYF; v_gene: TRBV10-3; j_gene: TRBJ2-3
CDR3aa: CASSLESREAFF; v_gene: TRBV7-2; j_gene: TRBJ1-1
CDR3aa: CASNGGSDNEQFF; v_gene: TRBV2; j_gene: TRBJ2-1
CDR3aa: CSVLDRGNTGELFF; v_gene: TRBV29-1; j_gene: TRBJ2-2
CDR3aa: CASSETKITGANQPQHF; v_gene: TRBV7-2; j_gene: TRBJ1-5
CDR3aa: CASSLAGQYNEQFF; v_gene: TRBV28; j_gene: TRBJ2-1
CDR3aa: CASSPARQGFTEAFF; v_gene: TRBV18; j_gene: TRBJ1-1
CDR3aa: CASSPNKQGFGIQYF; v_gene: TRBV5-1; j_gene: TRBJ2-4
CDR3aa: CSVDQGRSPLNTEAFF; v_gene: TRBV29-1; j_gene: TRBJ1-1
CDR3aa: CASSQDRGVQETQYF; v_gene: TRBV4-3; j_gene: TRBJ2-5
CDR3aa: CASSPILRLANEQFF; v_gene: TRBV3-1; j_gene: TRBJ2-1